Below, 22 T cell receptor beta chains from the same sample are listed, as sequenced in a study of blood T cell repertoires in COVID-19 (dated by TCRdb to 2019 to 2021). The library was built by means of the immunoSEQ multiplex PCR assay. TCRdb holds this immuneACCESS table with in-frame rearrangements only. Some clones are missing; in checked studies, unresolved V genes explain under half, and the rest has no known cause. Present in this sample are around 200,000 clones, roughly 80% of which were seen just once. The top ten clonotypes cover about 10% of the sample. Sequencing used peripheral blood. The receptor set was obtained from a woman aged 80 or older with acute or convalescent COVID-19.

This clone showed up just once. V gene TRBV6-6 combines with J gene TRBJ1-5, with D possibly being TRBD1 (5 bases). CDR1 MNHNY and CDR2 SVGAGI come from the germline V gene (reference sequence). The CDR3 runs 15 residues. Trimming cost V 6 bases and J 5 bases, with 17 bases left between them. The CDR3, as DNA: TGTGCCAGCAGCTTCCCACAGGATAGGGATCAGCCCCAGCATTTT. Protein: CASSFPQDRDQPQHF.

The chain links TRBV28 to TRBJ2-7; 12 bases map to TRBD2. The V and J ends lost 6 bases and 7 bases, in that order; junction bases with no gene match: 13. Per the germline V gene, CDR1 is MDHEN and CDR2 is SYDVKM. This CDR3 has 16 residues. The chain's CDR3 is CASSRPSSGRAPEQYF. The CDR3 nucleotides read TGTGCCAGCAGCCGACCCTCTAGCGGGAGGGCCCCTGAGCAGTACTTC.

Remarks on this clone: The junction does not match germline at one end; this may be a read error. The chain links TRBV13 to TRBJ1-3; 10 bases agree with TRBD1. The germline CDR1 and CDR2 sequences are PRHDT and FYEKMQ (reference sequence). This CDR3 is 15 amino acids long. CDR3 residues: CASTLKGTGASMIYF. The CDR3 nucleotides read TGTGCCAGCACCTTAAAAGGGACAGGGGCGTCTATGATATATTTT.

V usage is TRBV29-1 and J usage is TRBJ1-2; 9 positions match TRBD1. This CDR3 has 13 residues. In germline, CDR1 is SQVTM, CDR2 ANQGSEA. The V gene end was trimmed by 6 bases and the J gene end by 2 bases; junction bases not matched to a gene: 4. The CDR3 DNA is TGCAGCGTCGGCACAGGGGGCAACTATGGCTACACCTTC. Its translation: CSVGTGGNYGYTF. Full variable domain (remainder filled in from reference TRBV29-1 and TRBJ1-2): SAVISQKPSRDICQRGTSLTIQCQVDSQVTMMFWYRQQPGQSLTLIATANQGSEATYESGFVIDKFPISRPNLTFSTLTVSNMSPEDSSIYLCSVGTGGNYGYTFGSGTRLTVV.

The chain combines TRBV29-1 with TRBJ2-3, with 10 bases matching TRBD2. Germline lookup yields CDR1 SQVTM and CDR2 ANQGSEA. V was clipped by 0 bases and J by 2 bases; unmatched bases: 5. This CDR3 is 16 amino acids long. CDR3 protein: CSVEDVAGGPTDTQYF. DNA for the CDR3: TGCAGCGTTGAAGATGTAGCGGGAGGTCCCACAGATACGCAGTATTTT.

The chain has TRBV30 and TRBJ1-1, with D hard to call. V was trimmed by 0 bases and J by 1 base, leaving 12 bases between them. CDR1 GTSNPN and CDR2 SVGIG come from the germline V gene (reference sequence). The CDR3 has 15 residues. This CDR3 reads CAWSVARPGNTEAFF. The CDR3 nucleotides are TGTGCCTGGAGTGTAGCGAGGCCGGGGAACACTGAAGCTTTCTTT.

V gene TRBV7-3 combines with J gene TRBJ2-2; TRBD2 is a possible D gene (6 bases). Looked up from germline, CDR1 is SGHTA and CDR2 is FQGTGA. This CDR3 spans 15 amino acids. Trimming removed 4 bases at V and 2 bases at J, with 11 bases between. CDR3 nucleotide sequence: TGTGCCAGCAGCTCCGGGAGTATCAACACCGGGGAGCTGTTTTTT. The encoded protein is CASSSGSINTGELFF.

The rearrangement joins TRBV25-1 to TRBJ1-4, with D possibly matching TRBD1 (5 bases). Per germline, CDR1 MGHDK and CDR2 SYGVNS. This CDR3 is built from 15 residues. Trimming left V 6 bases short and J 7 bases short, with 18 bases between. The CDR3 sequence: CASSLAGEGGEKLFF. Written as DNA, the CDR3 is TGTGCCAGCAGCCTAGCGGGGGAGGGAGGTGAAAAACTGTTTTTT.

CDR3 protein: CASSQGAGSGNTIYF. Here the CDR3 DNA reads TGCGCCAGCAGCCAAGGAGCAGGCTCTGGAAACACCATATATTTT. This chain connects TRBV4-1 to TRBJ1-3; D not certain. The CDR3 is made up of 15 amino acids. Germline V gene sequence: CDR1 MGHRA, CDR2 YSYEKL. Trimming cost V 1 base and J 0 bases, with 7 bases left between them.

The chain links TRBV6-2 or TRBV6-3 to TRBJ2-1, with 13 bases that match TRBD2. Per germline, CDR1 MNHEY and CDR2 SVGEGT. This CDR3 region has 15 residues. Trimming removed 5 bases from V and 8 bases from J; junction bases left unmatched: 6. This CDR3 reads CASSTGTSGIYEQFF. The CDR3 nucleotides are TGTGCCAGCAGTACCGGGACTAGCGGGATCTATGAGCAGTTCTTC.

As for this clone: Germline is not matched at one junction end, which may reflect a read error. The rearrangement joins TRBV11-2 to TRBJ1-2, with 7 positions matching TRBD1. Germline V lookup: CDR1 SGHAT, CDR2 FQNNGV. The CDR3 is made up of 13 amino acids. In DNA, the CDR3 is TGTGCCAGCAGCCCCCTCCTGGAGGGACAGCACAAGTTC. This encodes CASSPLLEGQHKF.

The V gene is TRBV3-1 (or the pseudogene TRBV3-2), the J gene TRBJ2-1; 8 nucleotides align to TRBD2. J was trimmed by 0 bases and V by 5 bases; bases with no gene match: 15. The germline V gene has CDR1 LGHDT and CDR2 YNNKEL (reference sequence). The length of the CDR3 is 19 residues. Here the CDR3 DNA reads TGTGCCAGCAGCTTCGGGGGCGCGGGGGGCCGGAGCTCCTACAATGAGCAGTTCTTC. Encoded protein: CASSFGGAGGRSSYNEQFF.

The chain combines TRBV5-1 with TRBJ2-1, with 7 bases matching TRBD2. Unmatched junction bases numbered 10, after V lost 4 bases and J lost 0 bases. The CDR3 loop spans 17 amino acids. The germline CDR1 and CDR2 sequences are SGHRS and YFSETQ. CDR3 amino acids: CASSRLTSVSSYNEQFF. Here the CDR3 DNA reads TGCGCCAGCAGCCGCTTAACTAGCGTAAGCTCCTACAATGAGCAGTTCTTC.

The genes are TRBV6-5 and TRBJ2-2; 10 nucleotides line up with TRBD1. The CDR3 covers 13 residues. V lost 10 bases, J lost 7 bases, and 6 bases stayed unmatched. CDR1 and CDR2 (germline): MNHEY, SVGAGI. The CDR3 protein is CATSTGGIGELFF. For the CDR3, the DNA is TGTGCCACCTCGACAGGGGGCATCGGGGAGCTGTTTTTT.

The chain is built from TRBV4-3 and TRBJ2-2; possible D gene TRBD2, 5 bases. This CDR3 comprises 16 residues. V was clipped by 1 base and J by 3 bases, with 12 bases between them. Looked up from germline, CDR1 is LGHNA and CDR2 is YSLEER. Here the CDR3 reads CASSQAWTVDTGELFF. The CDR3, as DNA: TGCGCCAGCAGCCAAGCATGGACTGTAGACACCGGGGAGCTGTTTTTT.

The V and J genes are TRBV5-4 and TRBJ2-3; TRBD1 aligns across 12 bases. The J segment lost 4 bases and the V segment lost 0 bases, leaving 9 bases of the junction unmatched. Germline V gene lookup returns CDR1 SGHNT and CDR2 YYREEE (reference sequence). The CDR3 covers 18 residues. CDR3 in DNA: TGTGCCAGCAGCTTGGGAGGGTTCGGGACAGGGGGCCCAGATACGCAGTATTTT. Translation gives CASSLGGFGTGGPDTQYF.

V gene TRBV27 combines with J gene TRBJ2-5, with D tentatively TRBD2 (7 bases). Germline V gene data show CDR1 as MNHEY and CDR2 as SMNVEV (reference sequence). The CDR3 is 14 amino acids. V was trimmed by 6 bases and J by 1 base, leaving 12 bases between them. CDR3 region: CASSNGGPQETQYF. DNA of the CDR3: TGTGCCAGCAGCAACGGGGGGCCCCAAGAGACCCAGTACTTC.

The V gene is TRBV6-2 or TRBV6-3, the J gene TRBJ2-7, with TRBD1 matching over 10 bases. CDR1 and CDR2 (germline): MNHEY, SVGEGT. The CDR3 loop spans 16 amino acids. V dropped 5 bases and J dropped 3; count of bases not matched to a gene: 10. The CDR3 coding sequence is TGTGCCAGCAGTCGACTCCCGGGACAGGGGCACTACGAGCAGTACTTC. Its translation is CASSRLPGQGHYEQYF.

This CDR3 is CASSRLAGTYNEQFF. The CDR3 nucleotides are TGTGCCAGCAGCCGACTAGCGGGGACATACAATGAGCAGTTCTTC. V usage is TRBV2 and J usage is TRBJ2-1; 11 bases map to TRBD2. The CDR3 length is 15 residues. V was clipped by 6 bases and J by 4 bases; unmatched bases: 5. Germline V gene sequence: CDR1 SNHLY, CDR2 FYNNEI.

The rearrangement links TRBV6-5 to TRBJ2-1; the D gene is possibly TRBD2 (6 bases). Trimming took off 4 bases at V and 6 bases at J, with 13 bases between the two ends. Germline assignment: CDR1 MNHEY and CDR2 SVGAGI. The CDR3 contains 14 residues. CDR3 bases: TGTGCCAGCAGTTTTGGGGCCGGGAGCAATGAGCAGTTCTTC. Translating gives CASSFGAGSNEQFF.

This chain connects TRBV9 to TRBJ1-4; 7 bases are a match to TRBD1. Germline CDR1 reads SGDLS; CDR2 reads YYNGEE. The ends lost 7 bases at V and 6 bases at J; junction bases unmatched: 9. This CDR3 has 14 amino acids. CDR3 loop: CASARTGVYEKLFF. The CDR3 coding sequence is TGTGCCAGCGCTCGGACAGGAGTGTATGAAAAACTGTTTTTT.

This clone was observed a handful of times. The chain couples TRBV6-2 or TRBV6-3 to TRBJ2-7; D might be TRBD1 (6 bases). The ends were cut back, 5 bases at V and 9 bases at J, with 17 bases in the middle. CDR1 MNHEY and CDR2 SVGEGT come from the germline V gene. The CDR3 is made up of 13 amino acids. The DNA for the CDR3 is TGTGCCAGCAGTCTAGACTACAGGGTCGGGCAGTACTTC. This translates into CASSLDYRVGQYF.